Below are 10 T cell receptor beta chains sequenced from a single sample in a study of blood T cells in healthy people across ages. A second 7 to 11 cycle PCR used barcoded and J-beta primers. TCRdb reanalysed the 5' RACE reads using MiXCR and keeps one entry per CDR3 protein. Here the sample spans some 1,800,000 distinct CDR3 sequences, more than 35% being singletons. The sequenced material came from blood. The source of these receptors is a human donor in good health.

The rearrangement joins TRBV9 to TRBJ1-2; tentative D call: TRBD1 (5 bases). The CDR3 contains 14 residues. Between the trimmed V and J ends, which lost 6 bases and 6 bases, there was a span of 18 bases. Germline CDR1 SGDLS, CDR2 YYNGEE. This chain's CDR3 is CASTAGPGRDGYTF. DNA for the CDR3: TGTGCCAGCACCGCTGGCCCAGGGAGGGATGGCTACACCTTC.

The chain has TRBV5-1 and TRBJ1-1, with D perhaps matching TRBD1 (5 bases). From germline, CDR1 is SGHRS and CDR2 YFSETQ. This CDR3 region has 13 residues. V was shortened by 1 base and J by 10 bases, with 14 bases between the two germline ends. In DNA, the CDR3 is TGCGCCAGCAGCTTGTGGACCGGGGGGGTAGCTTTCTTT. This codes for CASSLWTGGVAFF.

The chain links TRBV28 to TRBJ1-1; 7 bases map to TRBD1. CDR1 and CDR2 from the germline V gene are MDHEN and SYDVKM. The CDR3 has 15 residues. V dropped 2 bases and J dropped 6; count of bases not matched to a gene: 9. The CDR3 loop reads CASSLRQGGVAEAFF. The CDR3 bases are TGTGCCAGCAGTTTAAGACAGGGTGGGGTCGCTGAAGCTTTCTTT. Full variable domain (missing parts from reference TRBV28 and TRBJ1-1): DVKVTQSSRYLVKRTGEKVFLECVQDMDHENMFWYRQDPGLGLRLIYFSYDVKMKEKGDIPEGYSVSREKKERFSLILESASTNQTSMYLCASSLRQGGVAEAFFGQGTRLTVV.

The rearrangement joins TRBV3-1 to TRBJ1-2; D is ambiguous. Trimming stripped 4 bases from V and 7 bases from J, with 19 bases between. This CDR3 contains 15 residues. In germline, CDR1 is LGHDT, CDR2 YNNKEL (reference sequence). CDR3 nucleotide sequence: TGTGCCAGCAGCCCCCTCAGTGATCGGGTAGTTGGCTACACCTTC. Translating it yields CASSPLSDRVVGYTF.

In the case of this clonotype: This sequence may be a read error, since a much larger clone differs from it by one base. This chain connects TRBV7-6 to TRBJ2-4; TRBD2 matches 7 bases. The CDR3 covers 15 residues. V lost 0 bases and J lost 13; bases outside the gene matches: 12. Germline loops: CDR1 SGHVS, CDR2 FNYEAQ. The CDR3 coding sequence is TGTGCCAGCAGCTTAGCGGGGGGGTACTACAATGAGCAGTACTTC. It is translated as CASSLAGGYYNEQYF.

This clonotype has just a few counts. The CDR3 nucleotides read TGCGCCAGCAGCCAAACAGGGGTTCATGGCTACACCTTC. Amino acid sequence: CASSQTGVHGYTF. The chain joins TRBV4-3 to TRBJ1-2; 7 nucleotides line up with TRBD1. The junction had 3 bases not matched to a gene; V was cut back by 2 bases and J by 6 bases. The length of the CDR3 is 13 residues. CDR1 LGHNA and CDR2 YSLEER come from the germline V gene.

This clonotype appeared a few times. V is TRBV29-1 and J is TRBJ2-5, with 11 nucleotides matching TRBD2. This CDR3 comprises 14 residues. V shed 6 bases, J shed 5 bases, and the junction held 8 bases outside the gene matches. From germline, CDR1 is SQVTM and CDR2 ANQGSEA. The CDR3 loop reads CSVFTSGGDETQYF. The CDR3 DNA reads TGCAGCGTCTTTACTAGCGGGGGTGATGAGACCCAGTACTTC.

The chain is built from TRBV7-2 and TRBJ1-2; D is perhaps TRBD1 (5 bases). The CDR3 loop spans 15 amino acids. Between the trimmed V and J ends, which lost 5 bases and 0 bases, there was a span of 13 bases. In germline, CDR1 is SGHTA, CDR2 FQGNSA. The CDR3 region has the DNA TGTGCCAGCAGCGTGAGGGGTGGCCCTAACTATGGCTACACCTTC. It yields the protein CASSVRGGPNYGYTF.

Ten or more counts support this clonotype. The genes are TRBV20-1 and TRBJ2-1; 7 bases align to TRBD1. V lost 6 bases and J lost 9; bases outside the gene matches: 8. Germline V gene lookup returns CDR1 DFQATT and CDR2 SNEGSKA (reference sequence). The CDR3 is made up of 12 amino acids. The DNA for the CDR3 is TGCAGTGCCAACAGGGGACATGTTGAGCAGTTCTTC. Its protein is CSANRGHVEQFF.

The genes are TRBV29-1 and TRBJ1-1, with 7 bases lining up with TRBD1. The CDR3 consists of 13 residues. Germline-derived CDR1 and CDR2 are SQVTM and ANQGSEA. V dropped 1 base and J dropped 11; count of bases not matched to a gene: 10. CDR3 nucleotide sequence: TGCAGCGTTGAAGGATTGACAGGGTTGATGGCTTTCTTT. Translating gives CSVEGLTGLMAFF.